A selection of T cell receptor beta chains follows, all from one sample in a study of blood T cell repertoires in COVID-19. Sequenced by immunoSEQ multiplex PCR; TCRdb stores in-frame clones only, minus some. This table has around 220,000 clones, roughly 90% appearing once. Sequencing was done on a sample of PBMCs or T cells enriched from blood (not recorded which). These receptors were collected from a man aged 25 to 40 who had been exposed to COVID-19. Both conserved end residues are part of each CDR3. The D gene is left open where the match is weak. Clone size appears in some rows only: once, few, many, or a class for an expanded clone.

j_gene | abundance | d_gene | v_gene | CDR3nt | CDR3aa
TRBJ1-2 | - | - | TRBV27 | TGTGCCAGCAGTTCCGCCGGAGACGGCTACACCTTC | CASSSAGDGYTF
TRBJ1-4 | - | - | TRBV27 | TGTGCCAGCAGTTTATTTGGCCCTGTAACTAATGAAAAACTGTTTTTT | CASSLFGPVTNEKLFF
TRBJ1-2 | - | - | TRBV4-2 | TGTGCCAGCACCACACAGGGCACAGGTGGCTACACCTTC | CASTTQGTGGYTF
TRBJ2-3 | - | TRBD2 | TRBV3-1/TRBV3-2 | TGTGCCAGCAGCCAAGACACTAGCGGGGGAAGAACGCAGTATTTT | CASSQDTSGGRTQYF
TRBJ2-1 | once | - | TRBV5-5 | TGTGCCAGCAGCCTGGAGGGGTCGACCTACAATGAGCAGTTCTTC | CASSLEGSTYNEQFF
TRBJ2-1 | - | - | TRBV5-1 | TGCGCCAGCAGCGTCTTGGGCTCAAACTACAATGAGCAGTTCTTC | CASSVLGSNYNEQFF
TRBJ1-5 | - | - | TRBV19 | TGTGCCACCTCGAGGGGGATAGATCAGCCCCAGCATTTT | CATSRGIDQPQHF
TRBJ2-7 | - | - | TRBV11-2 | TGTGCCAGCAGCCGATGGGGTAGGACAGATGGTACCACCTACGAGCAGTACTTC | CASSRWGRTDGTTYEQYF
TRBJ2-1 | - | TRBD2 | TRBV10-3 | TGTGCCATCAGTGGGACTAGCGGGGGTTTGGAATACAATGAGCAGTTCTTC | CAISGTSGGLEYNEQFF
TRBJ2-1 | - | - | TRBV12-3/TRBV12-4 | TGTGCCAGCACCCCCGGCAATGAGCAGTTCTTC | CASTPGNEQFF
TRBJ2-7 | - | - | TRBV6-5 | TGTGCCACCCAAAGCCCCACCCCCTACGAGCAGTACTTC | CATQSPTPYEQYF
TRBJ1-2 | - | - | TRBV27 | TGTGCCAGCAGTATAAACAGGGACTACGGCTACACCTTC | CASSINRDYGYTF
TRBJ1-2 | - | TRBD1 | TRBV7-2 | TGTGCCAGCAGCTTAGTGGGACAGCTCCTGACTAACTATGGCTACACCTTC | CASSLVGQLLTNYGYTF
TRBJ2-2 | - | TRBD1 | TRBV5-5 | TGTGGGAGCGGGACAGGGCGTACCGGGGAGCTGTTTTTT | CGSGTGRTGELFF
TRBJ1-2 | - | TRBD1 | TRBV4-3 | TGCGCCAGCAGCCAATATACGGGGACAGTGTCGGGGACTAACTATGGCTACACCTTC | CASSQYTGTVSGTNYGYTF
TRBJ2-1 | few | TRBD1 | TRBV7-3 | TGTGCCAGCAGCTTGGGACCGCGGGACAGGGCAGTGGTCTTC | CASSLGPRDRAVVF
TRBJ2-7 | few | - | TRBV5-6 | TGTGCCAGCAGCTTGGTATCGGGCGAGCAGTACTTC | CASSLVSGEQYF
TRBJ1-6 | - | TRBD1 | TRBV4-1 | TGCGCCAGCAGCCAAGAGGGGGGACAGGGGAGGGTACCCCTCCACTTT | CASSQEGGQGRVPLHF
TRBJ1-1 | few | TRBD1 | TRBV15 | TGTGCCACCAGCAGTCCTCAGGGGGGATCCACTGAAGCTTTCTTT | CATSSPQGGSTEAFF
TRBJ1-5 | - | TRBD1 | TRBV19 | TGTGCCAGTAGTAGTCCGGGACAGCCCTCCAATCAGCCCCAGCATTTT | CASSSPGQPSNQPQHF
TRBJ2-7 | - | TRBD1 | TRBV6-6 | TGTGCCAGCAGTCCGGACAGGGGAGTTGAGCAGTACTTC | CASSPDRGVEQYF
TRBJ2-7 | - | TRBD1 | TRBV5-5 | TGTGCCAGCAGCTTTTCTCTTCCAGGGGGCAGCCGCTCCTACGAGCAGTACTTC | CASSFSLPGGSRSYEQYF
TRBJ2-7 | - | TRBD2 | TRBV14 | TGTGCCAGCAGCCAAATGCGGGGGGGTCAAAACGAGCAGTACTTC | CASSQMRGGQNEQYF
TRBJ1-6 | - | - | TRBV6-5 | TGTGCCAGCAGAGAGGACAGCTCCTATAATTCACCCCTCCACTTT | CASREDSSYNSPLHF
TRBJ1-4 | - | - | TRBV11-2 | TGTGCCAGCAGCTTAGTCACAGGGATGGGTGAAAAACTGTTTTTT | CASSLVTGMGEKLFF
TRBJ1-4 | - | - | TRBV27 | TGTGCCAGCAGTTTAACCCCGTCCGTTAAGCATGAAAAACTGTTTTTT | CASSLTPSVKHEKLFF
TRBJ2-5 | - | TRBD2 | TRBV11-3 | TGTGCCAGCAGCTTAGATGGGACTAGCGCGGCTCGGGAGACCCAGTACTTC | CASSLDGTSAARETQYF
TRBJ1-5 | - | - | TRBV7-2 | TGTGCCAGCAGCTTCCAGGGCCATAGCAATCAGCCCCAGCATTTT | CASSFQGHSNQPQHF
TRBJ2-7 | - | TRBD1 | TRBV6-5 | TGTGCCAGCAGTACGCACTCAGGGGGCGAGCAGTACTTC | CASSTHSGGEQYF
TRBJ2-1 | - | TRBD2 | TRBV7-3 | TGTGCCAGCAGCACCGAACCGGGACTAGCGGGGAATGAGCAGTTCTTC | CASSTEPGLAGNEQFF
TRBJ1-3 | - | TRBD1 | TRBV30 | TGTGCCTGGAGGGGGACAGGGACAAACACCATATATTTT | CAWRGTGTNTIYF
TRBJ2-2 | - | TRBD1 | TRBV18 | TGTGCCAGCTCCGCCGACAGGGTGGACACCGGGGAGCTGTTTTTT | CASSADRVDTGELFF
TRBJ1-3 | - | TRBD1 | TRBV7-3 | TGTGCCAGCAGCTTAGGGACAGTTGGAAACACCATATATTTT | CASSLGTVGNTIYF
TRBJ2-2 | - | - | TRBV7-6 | TGTGCCAGCAGCTCCCTCGGACAGCTAATAAACACCGGGGAGCTGTTTTTT | CASSSLGQLINTGELFF
TRBJ2-2 | few | TRBD2 | TRBV6-1 | TGTGCCAGCAGTGAATTGGCGGGGGGCCAGAACACCGGGGAGCTGTTTTTT | CASSELAGGQNTGELFF
TRBJ1-1 | - | TRBD1 | TRBV4-3 | TGCGCCAGCAGCCTGACGGACAGGATGAACACTGAAGCTTTCTTT | CASSLTDRMNTEAFF
TRBJ2-5 | - | - | TRBV2 | TGTGCCAGCAAACCAGGAGAGACCCAGTACTTC | CASKPGETQYF
TRBJ2-7 | - | TRBD2 | TRBV5-6 | TGTGCCAGCAGCCAACTAGCGGGGGGAACCTACGAGCAGTACTTC | CASSQLAGGTYEQYF
TRBJ1-6 | - | - | TRBV7-9 | TGTGCCAGCAGCCACGACAGTTATAATTCACCCCTCCACTTT | CASSHDSYNSPLHF
TRBJ1-2 | - | - | TRBV30 | TGTGCCTGGAGTCTCGCCAGGGCTGGCTATGGCTACACCTTC | CAWSLARAGYGYTF
TRBJ1-1 | - | - | TRBV29-1 | TGCAGCGTTGAGCCCCTTTGGGAGGGGAACACTGAAGCTTTCTTT | CSVEPLWEGNTEAFF
TRBJ2-7 | - | TRBD2 | TRBV4-3 | TGCGCCAGCAGCCCCGGACTAGCGGGGGGTTATAACTACGAGCAGTACTTC | CASSPGLAGGYNYEQYF
TRBJ1-2 | - | - | TRBV15 | TGTGCCACCAGCAGAGATCCGTTAAACTATGGCTACACCTTC | CATSRDPLNYGYTF
TRBJ1-2 | - | TRBD1 | TRBV7-2 | TGTGCCAGCAGCTTAGAGGGACAGGGGATATATGGCTACACCTTC | CASSLEGQGIYGYTF
TRBJ2-2 | - | TRBD2 | TRBV5-1 | TGCGCCAGCAGCTTGCGAGCGGGGGACCTGAACACCGGGGAGCTGTTTTTT | CASSLRAGDLNTGELFF
TRBJ2-7 | - | - | TRBV28 | TGTGCCAGCTCAGAAATCTCTCTCGAGCAGTACTTC | CASSEISLEQYF
TRBJ1-2 | - | - | TRBV19 | TGTGCCAGTAGTAGACCAGGGCTCTCGTGGGGCTACACCTTC | CASSRPGLSWGYTF
TRBJ2-2 | - | TRBD2 | TRBV4-3 | TGCGCCAGCAGCCAAGAACAGGGGCTAGCGGGGGGATACACCGGGGAGCTGTTTTTT | CASSQEQGLAGGYTGELFF
TRBJ2-5 | - | TRBD2 | TRBV29-1 | TGCAGCGTGGGTAGAGCGGGGAGTCAAGAGACCCAGTACTTC | CSVGRAGSQETQYF